This entry lists 15 T cell receptor beta chains sequenced from one sample in a study of shared clonotypes between healthy human individuals. The naive CD8 fraction comprised CD45RO-negative cells positively selected for CCR7 and excluded terminally differentiated effector memory CD45RA+ cells. Sequenced by immunoSEQ multiplex PCR; TCRdb stores in-frame clones only, minus some. The sample has millions of clones, roughly 91% seen once. The sample consisted of naive CD8+ T cells from PBMCs. The receptors derive from a man younger than 35 in good health. Some clones in this sample may be carry-over from other donors' samples.

The chain is built from TRBV14 and TRBJ2-7, with TRBD2 identical over 7 bases. There are 16 residues in the CDR3. J lost 3 bases, V lost 5 bases, and 13 bases had no gene match. Germline CDR1 and CDR2: SGHDN and FVKESK. The chain's CDR3 is CASSSKRGLERYEQYF. In DNA form, the CDR3 reads TGTGCCAGCAGCTCCAAGCGGGGTTTAGAACGCTACGAGCAGTACTTC.

This sequence joins TRBV4-3 and TRBJ2-7, with a tentative D call TRBD1 (5 bases). The CDR3 contains 15 residues. Germline V lookup: CDR1 LGHNA, CDR2 YSLEER. Trimming took off 5 bases at V and 2 bases at J, with 16 bases between the two ends. CDR3 sequence (DNA): TGCGCCAGCAGCAAAGTTGTCAGGGATACCTACGAGCAGTACTTC. This sequence encodes CASSKVVRDTYEQYF.

Worth noting for this clone: Additional DNA sequences in this sample encode the identical CDR3. V gene TRBV29-1 combines with J gene TRBJ2-2; D is ambiguous. This CDR3 has 11 amino acids. Trimming left V 4 bases short and J 6 bases short, with 6 bases between. Germline-derived CDR1 and CDR2 are SQVTM and ANQGSEA. Here the CDR3 reads CSVVVAGELFF. CDR3 sequence (DNA): TGCAGCGTTGTAGTAGCCGGGGAGCTGTTTTTT.

The chain employs TRBV13 and TRBJ1-3; D unresolved. Between the trimmed V and J ends, which lost 4 bases and 7 bases, there was a span of 17 bases. Germline V gene sequence: CDR1 PRHDT, CDR2 FYEKMQ (reference sequence). The CDR3 is 15 amino acids. CDR3: CASSSSMDPGNTIYF. CDR3 nucleotides: TGTGCCAGCAGCTCCTCAATGGACCCGGGGAACACCATATATTTT.

The chain uses TRBV4-1 and TRBJ1-1; no clear D gene. Germline CDR1 MGHRA, CDR2 YSYEKL. V lost 0 bases and J lost 3, with 5 bases in between. The CDR3 runs 13 residues. The CDR3 reads CASSQDWDTEAFF. For the CDR3, the DNA is TGCGCCAGCAGCCAAGACTGGGACACTGAAGCTTTCTTT.

This clone occurred once. This chain connects TRBV27 to TRBJ2-7, with 12 bases matching TRBD2. This CDR3 has 17 residues. Germline V lookup: CDR1 MNHEY, CDR2 SMNVEV (reference sequence). The V gene end was trimmed by 3 bases and the J gene end by 4 bases; junction bases not matched to a gene: 10. The chain's CDR3 is CASSFRRLAGEPYEQYF. In nucleotides, the CDR3 is TGTGCCAGCAGTTTCCGACGACTAGCGGGAGAACCTTACGAGCAGTACTTC.

The chain carries TRBV25-1 and TRBJ2-5; 7 positions agree with TRBD2. J lost 5 bases, V lost 5 bases, and 11 bases had no gene match. Germline V CDR1 and CDR2: MGHDK, SYGVNS. CDR3 length equals 15 residues. CDR3 loop: CASSWREGLGETQYF. In DNA, the CDR3 is TGTGCCAGCAGTTGGAGGGAGGGCCTTGGCGAGACCCAGTACTTC. Full variable domain (remainder filled in from reference TRBV25-1 and TRBJ2-5): EADIYQTPRYLVIGTGKKITLECSQTMGHDKMYWYQQDPGMELHLIHYSYGVNSTEKGDLSSESTVSRIRTEHFPLTLESARPSHTSQYLCASSWREGLGETQYFGPGTRLLVL.

The chain combines TRBV9 with TRBJ2-1; D ambiguous. CDR1 and CDR2 (germline): SGDLS, YYNGEE. Trimming cost V 5 bases and J 7 bases, with 13 bases left between them. This CDR3 has 13 residues. This CDR3 reads CASSSGAANEQFF. Here the CDR3 DNA reads TGTGCCAGCAGTAGTGGAGCAGCGAATGAGCAGTTCTTC. The full variable domain, its missing parts supplied by reference TRBV9 and TRBJ2-1, is DSGVTQTPKHLITATGQRVTLRCSPRSGDLSVYWYQQSLDQGLQFLIQYYNGEERAKGNILERFSAQQFPDLHSELNLSSLELGDSALYFCASSSGAANEQFFGPGTRLTVL.

The gene calls are TRBV19 and TRBJ2-1, with 9 bases fitting TRBD1. V trimming: 9 bases; J trimming: 8 bases; junction bases outside the gene matches: 11. Germline V lookup: CDR1 LNHDA, CDR2 SQIVND (reference sequence). There are 14 residues in the CDR3. CDR3 loop: CASHTGTGYHEQFF. The CDR3 DNA reads TGTGCCAGCCACACCGGGACAGGGTACCATGAGCAGTTCTTC.

The chain employs TRBV10-3 and TRBJ1-4; D gene ambiguous. This CDR3 comprises 15 residues. Germline lookup yields CDR1 ENHRY and CDR2 SYGVKD. Trimming took off 6 bases at V and 0 bases at J, with 11 bases between the two ends. CDR3 in amino acids: CAIRAGPATNEKLFF. The CDR3 DNA reads TGTGCCATCAGGGCAGGTCCTGCAACTAATGAAAAACTGTTTTTT.

This sequence joins TRBV7-2 and TRBJ1-1, with D perhaps TRBD1 (5 bases). Germline CDR1 reads SGHTA; CDR2 reads FQGNSA. Between the trimmed V and J ends, which lost 5 bases and 5 bases, there was a span of 18 bases. The CDR3 has 15 amino acids. CDR3 nucleotides: TGTGCCAGCAGCCCAAAAAAGGGGCGGGAGACTGAAGCTTTCTTT. Encoded protein: CASSPKKGRETEAFF.

The chain couples TRBV27 to TRBJ1-1, with 9 bases that match TRBD1. CDR3 length: 14 residues. Germline-derived CDR1 and CDR2 are MNHEY and SMNVEV (reference sequence). Trimming removed 2 bases from V and 7 bases from J; junction bases left unmatched: 5. For the CDR3, the DNA is TGTGCCAGCAGTTTAGGACAGGGGCCCCTTGAAGCTTTCTTT. Encoded protein: CASSLGQGPLEAFF.

The chain has TRBV7-7 and TRBJ2-7; 14 nucleotides line up with TRBD2. The CDR3 consists of 18 residues. V lost 1 base to trimming and J lost 6 bases; unmatched junction nucleotides: 11. Per germline, CDR1 SSHAT and CDR2 FNYEAQ (reference sequence). The CDR3 nucleotides are TGTGCCAGCAGCTTAGGACTAGCGGGAGGGCCGTCTTCTCCCGAGCAGTACTTC. Its translation: CASSLGLAGGPSSPEQYF.

The chain joins TRBV4-1 to TRBJ2-5; 8 positions match TRBD2. Germline loops: CDR1 MGHRA, CDR2 YSYEKL. V was clipped by 1 base and J by 5 bases; unmatched bases: 15. The CDR3 loop spans 18 amino acids. CDR3 loop: CASSQVFRSGGPMETQYF. Here the CDR3 DNA reads TGCGCCAGCAGCCAAGTCTTCCGATCGGGAGGGCCGATGGAGACCCAGTACTTC.

The chain couples TRBV11-2 to TRBJ2-1; D remains ambiguous. From germline, CDR1 is SGHAT and CDR2 FQNNGV. This CDR3 is built from 16 residues. V shed 5 bases and J shed 2 bases, with 16 bases lying between them. Here the CDR3 DNA reads TGTGCCAGCAGCCATACCTCGACTCTAGCCTACAATGAGCAGTTCTTC. Translation: CASSHTSTLAYNEQFF.